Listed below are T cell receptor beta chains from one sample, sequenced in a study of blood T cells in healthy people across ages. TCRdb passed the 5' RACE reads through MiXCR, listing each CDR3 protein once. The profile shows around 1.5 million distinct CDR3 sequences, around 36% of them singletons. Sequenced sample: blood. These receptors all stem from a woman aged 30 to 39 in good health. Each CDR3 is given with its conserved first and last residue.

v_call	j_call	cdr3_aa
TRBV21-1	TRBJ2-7	CASSKGTGGYEQYF
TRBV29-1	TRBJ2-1	CSVDGEGKSSYNEQFF
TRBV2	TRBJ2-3	CASSEGGGAKDTQYF
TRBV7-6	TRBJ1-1	CASSSGGGFMNTEAFF
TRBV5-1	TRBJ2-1	CASSKTTSGNNEQFF
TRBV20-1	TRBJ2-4	CSGITGVAKNIQYF
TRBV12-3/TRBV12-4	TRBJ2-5	CASSQPKVAQYF
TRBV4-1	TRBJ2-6	CASSQYPPGPRANVLTF
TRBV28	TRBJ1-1	CASRFSSMNTEAFF
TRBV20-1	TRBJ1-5	CSASRMDRGGYSNQPQHF
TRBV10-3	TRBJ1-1	CAISGSNREQSTEAFF
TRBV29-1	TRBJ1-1	CSGMGTSSTEAFF
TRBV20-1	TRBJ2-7	CSAAGQGHSYEQYF
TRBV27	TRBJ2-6	CASSLLRQPSGANVLTF
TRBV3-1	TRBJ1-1	CASSQEALRNTEAFF
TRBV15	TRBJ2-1	CATSRAQEGPNEQFF
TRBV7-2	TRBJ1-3	CASSLRQGAGNTIYF
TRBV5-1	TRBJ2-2	CASSKPRTENTGELFF
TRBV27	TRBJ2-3	CASSVMWAGGQTTDTQYF
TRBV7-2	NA	CASSLVSGKVETQYF
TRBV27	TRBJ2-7	CASSEYSGGAGNEQYF
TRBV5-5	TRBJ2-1	CASSENEQFF
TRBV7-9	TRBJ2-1	CASSNDRGSYNEQFF
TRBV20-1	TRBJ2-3	CSATNGVSGVGDTQYF
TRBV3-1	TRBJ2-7	CACSSSKTGTYEQYF
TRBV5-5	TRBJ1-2	CASSISFVLTGEGYTF
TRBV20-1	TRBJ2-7	CSARIPQGPTYDQYF
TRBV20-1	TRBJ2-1	CSARRRTSGMHEQFF
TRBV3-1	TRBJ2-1	CASSQDFLASNIYDEQFF
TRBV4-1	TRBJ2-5	CASSPTPMRALGQETQYF
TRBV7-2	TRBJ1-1	CASSLFRGRNTEAFF
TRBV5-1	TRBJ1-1	CASSTSTANTEAFF
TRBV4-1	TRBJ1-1	CASSQVPLTGISEAFF
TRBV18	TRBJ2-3	CASSPSVRDRITDTQYF
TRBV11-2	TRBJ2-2	CASSFSDRANTGELFF
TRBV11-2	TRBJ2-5	CASSPGQTQYF
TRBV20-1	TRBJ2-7	CSARERVYEQYF
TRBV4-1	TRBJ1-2	CASSQDRTSLGGYTF
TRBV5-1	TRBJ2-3	CASSSDRGHTDTQYF
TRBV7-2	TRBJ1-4	CASSLQRGEKLFF
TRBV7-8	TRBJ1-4	CASSLVVRYSTNEKLFF
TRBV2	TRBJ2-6	CASEEESSGANVLTF
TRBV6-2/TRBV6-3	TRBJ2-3	CASSYPGGSGLAVTDTQYF
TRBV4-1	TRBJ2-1	CASSPGQGAHEQFF
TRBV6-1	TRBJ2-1	CAASWGPYNEQFF
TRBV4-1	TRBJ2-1	CASSQHPDSQSNEQFF
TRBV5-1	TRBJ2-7	CANSLRAEVGYEQYF
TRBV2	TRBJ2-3	CASSDRAGTDTQYF
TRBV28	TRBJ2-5	CASSFARAGAQYF
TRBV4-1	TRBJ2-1	CASSQVAGGRNEQFF
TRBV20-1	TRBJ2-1	CSASPPRQAANNEQFF
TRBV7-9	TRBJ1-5	CASSLGVEGQPQHF